The TCR beta chain described here comes from a study of shared clonotypes between healthy human individuals (dated by TCRdb to 2020 to 2022). General notes on the study: A few men and a couple of women, aged 18 to 49 years, made up the cohort. Each donor's leukapheresis produced roughly between roughly 0.94 and 9.5 billion PBMCs. Different laboratories and diverse techniques were used to prepare libraries and sequence TCR repertoires, to increase sequencing depth and limit assay-specific biases. The study deeply sequenced blood TCR repertoires of about 5 healthy adults to estimate repertoire size and the extent of clonotype sharing between individuals. For each donor, CD4 naive and CD4 memory were each run on three plates, CD8 naive on two plates, and CD8 memory on one plate. The paper's findings and limits, for the study overall: Clonotypes shared by all four sorted-subset donors showed higher generation probabilities than non-shared clonotypes. Sharing across a handful of donors was observed for roughly 5.4% of naive CD4, 3% to 3.5% of naive CD8, about 2.3% of memory CD4, and approximately 0.41% of memory CD8 clonotypes. Estimated clonotype richness was generally larger for naive than for memory subsets. Sampling was restricted to blood, and TCR repertoires in tissues likely differ from the TCR repertoires found in blood. The genetic and exposure-history diversity represented was limited by the small number of donors. Even with the large sequencing depth, rarefaction of the sorted-subset datasets indicated that sequencing was incomplete. Based on pairwise subsampling, the degree of clonotype sharing among donors was expected to be affected by sequencing depth.

The donors were healthy, HIV-negative adults with no recently reported acute infections or vaccinations. Every donor was a Caucasian adult residing in Nashville, Tennessee, USA. CD4+ T cells were enriched by magnetic negative selection, after which naive cells were positively selected on CD45RA and the negative fraction was taken as the memory subset. After blood collection by leukapheresis, PBMCs were isolated using Ficoll-Histopaque density gradient centrifugation and then cryopreserved in the vapor phase of liquid nitrogen. Analytical flow cytometry was used to check the purity and quantity of every magnetically sorted T cell population. Genomic DNA was isolated from every sorted fraction and measured by UV absorbance on a Nanodrop 2000c. TCR CDR3 regions were amplified from genomic DNA by multiplex PCR using the deep immunoSEQ assay. For each cell subset, the extracted genomic DNA was distributed evenly across all wells of several immunoSEQ 96-well plates, and each plate served as one replicate. For sorted subsets, approximately 200 ng of genomic DNA, equivalent to tens of thousands of T cell genomes, went into each replicate PCR. Purified libraries were quantified with a Qubit 3.0 fluorometer, sized on a Bioanalyzer 2100, and re-quantified with the KAPA Library Quantification kit. A separate single-read 150-cycle Illumina NextSeq 550 flow cell was used to sequence each immunoSEQ 96-well plate. The authors' analysis ran thus. Because the immunoSEQ output included only junctional sequences and no quality scores, the filtering could not be the same as the filtering used for full-length reads. Sequences were annotated with PyIR, a Python wrapper for IgBLAST v1.9, and V/J genes and CDR3 were assigned using IMGT germline references. Reads were filtered out if the reads had weak V/J assignments (E-value above 1e-6), no CDR3, stop codons, out-of-frame junctions, or ambiguous translated residues. A V3J clonotype was defined by an identical inferred V gene, J gene, and CDR3 amino acid sequence. Percentage overlap between repertoires was calculated by dividing the number of shared unique clonotypes by the size of the smaller repertoire. Repertoire richness was assessed with RTK rarefaction, the Chao1 estimator, and Recon v2.1 estimates of unobserved clonotypes. Generation probabilities for all TCRbeta clonotypes obtained by the gDNA method from a handful of donors were computed using OLGA. TCRdb took over this immuneACCESS table, retaining in-frame rearrangements with V and J assigned. Such tables are incomplete; in checked studies, under half of the missing clones stem from an unresolved V gene, and the remainder is unexplained. From that table come the V and J calls and clone size; the DNA was used to work out D and trimming. The sample table holds about 1 million clones, of which about 76% were seen once. The ten biggest clones cover 1.4% to 1.5% of the sample.

With respect to this clone: Its antigen is still unknown. Base qualities are not at hand, and no much larger clone is one base apart.

The CDR3 contains 15 residues, cysteine and phenylalanine counted. The entry retains the CDR3 DNA only, 45 bases that are in frame from base 1. The germline V gene sets CDR1 to SGHVS and CDR2 to FQNEAQ. Relative to germline, V is missing 6 bases and J is missing 3 bases, with 6 bases of the junction outside any gene match. Sequencing used memory CD4+ T cells sorted from blood. According to the study, the label for this sample's cell subset or site signals: CD45RA-negative fraction. The TCR was taken from a man aged 18 to 35 in good health. The chain joins TRBV7-8 to TRBJ2-7, and 12 junctional nucleotides match TRBD2. The CDR3 loop reads CASSQGLAGIYEQYF. The DNA sequence follows: TGTGCCAGCAGTCAAGGACTAGCGGGAATCTACGAGCAGTACTTC.